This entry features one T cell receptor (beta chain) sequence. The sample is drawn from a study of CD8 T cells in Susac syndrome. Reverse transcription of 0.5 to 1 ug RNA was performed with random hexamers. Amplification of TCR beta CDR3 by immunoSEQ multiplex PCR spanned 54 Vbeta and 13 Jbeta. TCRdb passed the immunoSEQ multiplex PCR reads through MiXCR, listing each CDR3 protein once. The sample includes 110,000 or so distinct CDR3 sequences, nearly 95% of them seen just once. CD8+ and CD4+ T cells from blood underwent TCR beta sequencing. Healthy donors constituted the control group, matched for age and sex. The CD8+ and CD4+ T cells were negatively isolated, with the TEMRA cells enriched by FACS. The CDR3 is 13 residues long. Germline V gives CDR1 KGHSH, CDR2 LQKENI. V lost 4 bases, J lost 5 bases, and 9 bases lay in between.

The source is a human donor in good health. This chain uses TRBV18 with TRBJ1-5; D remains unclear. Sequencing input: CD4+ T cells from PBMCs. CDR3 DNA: TGTGCCAGCTCACGTGAGATCCATCAGCCCCAGCATTTT. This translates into CASSREIHQPQHF. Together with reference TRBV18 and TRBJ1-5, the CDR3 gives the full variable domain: NAGVMQNPRHLVRRRGQEARLRCSPMKGHSHVYWYRQLPEEGLKFMVYLQKENIIDESGMPKERFSAEFPKEGPSILRIQQVVRGDSAAYFCASSREIHQPQHFGDGTRLSIL.